What follows describes a single T cell receptor (beta chain). Libraries for TCR beta were made by quantitative 5'-RACE with molecular barcodes. MiXCR, applied by TCRdb to the 5' RACE reads, yields one record per CDR3 protein. This sample yields about 220,000 distinct CDR3 sequences, of which around 24% are seen a single time; about 6.2% belongs to the top ten. This CDR3 contains 15 residues. V was cut by 5 bases and J by 0 bases, with 11 bases left in between. The data were obtained in a study of CD8 T cells in ankylosing spondylitis. The TCR comes from a male donor with ankylosing spondylitis or in good health (not recorded which). Sequencing was carried out using blood, either unsorted or a sorted T cell fraction (not recorded which). The chain carries TRBV12-3 or TRBV12-4 and TRBJ2-1, with D perhaps matching TRBD2 (6 bases). CDR3 protein: CASSSGSSSYNEQFF. CDR3 coding DNA: TGTGCCAGCAGTAGCGGGTCCAGCTCCTACAATGAGCAGTTCTTC.